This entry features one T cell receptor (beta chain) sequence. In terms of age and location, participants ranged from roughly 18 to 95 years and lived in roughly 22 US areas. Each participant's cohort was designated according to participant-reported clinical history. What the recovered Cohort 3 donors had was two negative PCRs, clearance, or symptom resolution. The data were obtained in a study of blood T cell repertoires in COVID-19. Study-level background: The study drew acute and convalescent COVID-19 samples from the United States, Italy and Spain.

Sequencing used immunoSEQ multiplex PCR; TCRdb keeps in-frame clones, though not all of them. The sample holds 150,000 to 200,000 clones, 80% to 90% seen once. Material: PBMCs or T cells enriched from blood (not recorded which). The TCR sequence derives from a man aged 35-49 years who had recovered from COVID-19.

Written as DNA, the CDR3 is TGTGCCAGTAGTATATGGGCAGGGGGGAGTCAGCCCCAGCATTTT. Translated: CASSIWAGGSQPQHF. The V gene is TRBV19, the J gene TRBJ1-5, with 7 bases aligning to TRBD1. Germline trimming cut 2 bases from V and 6 bases from J; bases unmatched to any gene: 7. Germline loops: CDR1 LNHDA, CDR2 SQIVND (reference sequence). The CDR3 loop spans 15 amino acids.